The clone carrying this T cell receptor beta chain was seen once. Its antigen is not identified. These data belong to a study of CD8 T cell repertoires and HIV-1 epitope variants. Across the study: Tested: three Gag epitope families, Nef HW9 and YT9. The baseline condition was 1M T cells left uncultured.

Clones were read by immunoSEQ multiplex PCR, and TCRdb kept only the in-frame ones, dropping some. The sample consists of roughly 5,200 clones, about 62% of them appearing once. Per the germline V gene, CDR1 is SGHDN and CDR2 is FVKESK. CDR3 length equals 12 residues. V lost 4 bases and J 6 bases, leaving 7 bases between the germline ends. Overall study results and limits: Roughly 10 TCR beta clonotypes were antigen-specific, five or six apparently recognizing autologous or escape variants.

Sequenced material: cultured CD8+ T cells derived from PBMCs. The chain uses TRBV14 and TRBJ2-1; D ambiguous. The origin of this receptor is a male donor with HIV. CDR3: CASSPPSNEQFF. The CDR3 region has the DNA TGTGCCAGCAGCCCTCCCAGCAATGAGCAGTTCTTC.